Shown below are 9 T cell receptor beta chains from a single sample sequenced in a study of T cells in Graves' hyperthyroidism and ophthalmopathy. TCR beta CDR3 region amplification was performed from RNA transcripts. The HTBI primer set drove a first-round RT-PCR of the TCR CDR3. TCRdb recomputed calls from the multiplex PCR reads with MiXCR, one row per CDR3 protein. Of nearly 750,000 distinct CDR3 sequences listed, 30% to 40% were seen once; the top ten hold approximately 31%. Material for sequencing was blood. The receptors originated from a woman in her thirties or forties with Graves' hyperthyroidism.

This clonotype was observed at least ten times. The chain combines TRBV5-5 with TRBJ1-5; D is undetermined. Germline CDR1 reads SGHKS; CDR2 reads YYEKEE (reference sequence). V gave up 4 bases and J gave up 3 bases, with 11 bases separating them. The CDR3 extends over 14 amino acids. CDR3 coding DNA: TGTGCCAGCAGCAACCTCCTGCACAATCAGCCCCAGCATTTT. The encoded protein is CASSNLLHNQPQHF.

This clonotype was seen ten or more times. The V call is TRBV15, the J call TRBJ2-2, with 7 bases fitting TRBD1. There are 14 residues in the CDR3. Trimming cost V 3 bases and J 7 bases; bases outside gene matches: 5. The germline gives CDR1 LNHNV, CDR2 YYDKDF (reference sequence). CDR3 DNA sequence: TGTGCCACCAGCAGGAGGGGGCAGGACGGGGAGCTGTTTTTT. Amino acids: CATSRRGQDGELFF.

This clonotype occurred a few times. J is TRBJ1-2 and V is TRBV2; D unresolved. Germline-derived CDR1 and CDR2 are SNHLY and FYNNEI. V was trimmed by 3 bases and J by 4 bases, leaving 15 bases between them. This CDR3 has 15 residues. CDR3 in amino acids: CASSDDLAALYGYTF. CDR3 nucleotides: TGTGCCAGCAGTGATGATCTAGCAGCCCTCTATGGCTACACCTTC.

The J gene is TRBJ1-5, the V gene TRBV20-1; D remains unclear. With 0 bases removed from V and 2 bases from J, the gap between germline ends came to 8 bases. The CDR3 loop spans 14 amino acids. Per germline, CDR1 DFQATT and CDR2 SNEGSKA (reference sequence). CDR3 sequence: CSARDQDGNQPQHF. Here the CDR3 DNA reads TGCAGTGCTAGAGATCAGGATGGCAATCAGCCCCAGCATTTT.

CDR3 sequence (DNA): TGTGCCAGCAGCTTTGCCGAAAGTATATCGACGCAGTATTTT. This translates into CASSFAESISTQYF. The rearrangement links TRBV7-9 to TRBJ2-3; D ambiguous. Germline V gene data show CDR1 as SEHNR and CDR2 as FQNEAQ (reference sequence). CDR3 length equals 14 residues. Trimming took off 3 bases at V and 9 bases at J, with 16 bases between the two ends.

This clonotype has more than one count but fewer than ten. The chain couples TRBV20-1 to TRBJ1-1, with 7 nucleotides matching TRBD1. This CDR3 is built from 12 residues. V was clipped by 3 bases and J by 5 bases; unmatched bases: 3. Germline CDR1 and CDR2: DFQATT and SNEGSKA (reference sequence). The CDR3 reads CSARTGRTEAFF. The CDR3 DNA reads as TGCAGTGCTAGGACAGGGCGGACTGAAGCTTTCTTT.

This clonotype came up a few times. The V call is TRBV19, the J call TRBJ2-2; no definite D call. Germline V gene data show CDR1 as LNHDA and CDR2 as SQIVND (reference sequence). CDR3 length: 15 amino acids. V was shortened by 4 bases and J by 6 bases, with 15 bases between the two germline ends. CDR3: CASSTSNSAAGELFF. The CDR3 DNA is TGTGCCAGTAGTACTTCGAACTCTGCGGCCGGGGAGCTGTTTTTT.

This clonotype appeared many times. The chain employs TRBV5-6 and TRBJ2-2, with D uncertain. Germline assignment: CDR1 SGHDT and CDR2 YYEEEE. There are 13 residues in the CDR3. V was cut by 1 base and J by 7 bases, with 8 bases left in between. The CDR3 spells CASSLYGNGELFF. The CDR3 bases are TGTGCCAGCAGCTTGTACGGCAACGGGGAGCTGTTTTTT.

V and J are TRBV7-9 and TRBJ1-1, with D unresolved. V was pared by 4 bases and J by 5 bases, with 14 bases between. Germline CDR1 is SEHNR and CDR2 is FQNEAQ (reference sequence). The CDR3 is made up of 14 amino acids. CDR3 DNA sequence: TGTGCCAGCAGCTCCGGGCCCGAAAATACTGAAGCTTTCTTT. The encoded protein is CASSSGPENTEAFF.